This TCR beta chain originates from a study of Ad26.COV2.S vaccination and SARS-CoV-2 variants (dated by TCRdb to 2020 to 2022). In the study overall: Donors in the vaccine arm were drawn from COV1001, a multicentre, randomized, double-blind, placebo-controlled phase I-IIa trial testing Ad26.COV2.S in healthy adults. Dosing of Ad26.COV2.S was intramuscular, at either 5x10^10 or 1x10^11 viral particles, delivered as one shot or as two shots spaced 56 days apart. The specificity and breadth of SARS-CoV-2-reactive T cell receptors after Ad26.COV2.S vaccination were assessed by TCRbeta repertoire sequencing. A total of 32 samples were included in the TCR-sequenced set, comprising 19 Ad26.COV2.S vaccine recipients, 5 placebo recipients and 8 SARS-CoV-2 convalescent individuals. Trial participants were randomized into five groups of five: low-dose or high-dose Ad26.COV2.S given once or twice, or placebo on both occasions. Investigators did not know the trial group allocation while performing experiments and assessing outcomes. Study-wide findings and limitations: Non-spike TCR breadth was comparable between vaccine and placebo recipients, consistent with the vaccine containing only spike. The study was not powered to compare responses between vaccine doses or regimens. Ad26.COV2.S recipients had higher spike-specific TCR breadth than placebo recipients (P = 0.0014). After vaccination, substantial breadth of spike-specific CD8+ and CD4+ T cell responses was reported. According to the authors, total T cell responses may have been underestimated by the TCR breadth and depth analyses.

Sample treatment or condition, as interpreted from the label and publication: roughly 20 received Ad26.COV2.S at low or high dose, single or two shots; a few received placebo; per-sample allocation not given. For vaccine and placebo recipients, the sequenced repertoires came from samples collected on day 63 after the first injection. Between 29 July and 7 August 2020, Cohort 1b enrolled about two dozen adults aged 18-55 years at one site in Boston, USA. As a vaccine, Ad26.COV2.S was a replication-incompetent adenovirus type 26 vector that expressed a prefusion-stabilized SARS-CoV-2 spike protein derived from the original Wuhan strain. Taken from cysteine to phenylalanine, the CDR3 has 15 residues. CDR3 DNA only is kept here, 45 bases in frame from base 1. In the germline V gene, CDR1 corresponds to KGHSH and CDR2 to LQKENI. Relative to germline, V is 2 bases shorter and J is 4 bases shorter, with 11 bases between their ends.

On this clone itself: The antigen this receptor binds is unknown. Per-base quality was not reported, and no clone a single base away is much larger than it.

TCRbeta CDR3 regions were sequenced with the immunoSEQ Assay. After extraction, genomic DNA underwent amplification by bias-controlled multiplex PCR, followed by high-throughput sequencing. The published analysis was carried out like this. Collapsing and filtering of sequences were performed to quantify the absolute abundance of each unique TCRbeta CDR3 region. T cell fraction was estimated by normalizing TCRbeta template counts to usable DNA, which was measured by amplifying reference genes present in all nucleated cells. Repertoire TCRs were annotated as SARS-CoV-2-specific by exact matching of V gene, CDR3 amino acid sequence and J gene to a known reactive TCR set. The reference SARS-CoV-2 TCR set was obtained from MIRA and was filtered for enrichment in COVID-19-positive ImmuneCODE repertoires, whereby public or cross-reactive TCRs were removed. Based on the MIRA antigens, annotated TCRs were further analysed at the level of specific ORF or position within ORF. Depth was the summed frequency of annotated unique rearrangements, while breadth was defined as annotated unique rearrangements over total unique productive rearrangements. Group comparisons of TCR breadth used two-sided Wilcoxon rank-sum tests. The source is immuneACCESS, and TCRdb retained only in-frame sequences with V and J called. Part of the clones is not carried over; for the studies checked, unresolved V genes explain less than half of this, and the remainder is unexplained. V and J calls and clone size are those listed in that table; D and trimming were worked out from the DNA. This sample comprises just under 250,000 clones, over 75% of them detected only once. The top ten hold around a tenth of the sample.

The sequencing here drew on peripheral blood, taken in a trial of Ad26.COV2.S vaccine versus placebo. The chain is made from TRBV18 and TRBJ2-2; TRBD1 is perhaps the D gene, given 5 matching bases. The clonotype was recovered from a person aged 18 to 65 who received the Ad26.COV2.S COVID-19 vaccine or a placebo. The DNA reads TGTGCCAGCTCACCATCCCGCCAGGGCACCGGGGAGCTGTTTTTT. Its protein reads: CASSPSRQGTGELFF.